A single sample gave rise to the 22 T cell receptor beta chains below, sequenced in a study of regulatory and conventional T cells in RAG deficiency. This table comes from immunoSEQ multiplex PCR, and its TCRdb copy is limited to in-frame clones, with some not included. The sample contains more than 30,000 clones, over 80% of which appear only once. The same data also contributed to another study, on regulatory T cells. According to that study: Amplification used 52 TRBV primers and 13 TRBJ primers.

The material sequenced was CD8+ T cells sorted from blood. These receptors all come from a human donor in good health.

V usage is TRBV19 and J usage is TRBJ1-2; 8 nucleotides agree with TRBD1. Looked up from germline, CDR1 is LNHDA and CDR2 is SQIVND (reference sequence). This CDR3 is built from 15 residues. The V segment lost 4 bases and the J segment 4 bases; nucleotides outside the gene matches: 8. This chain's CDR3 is CASSTGTGYFYGYTF. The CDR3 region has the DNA TGTGCCAGTAGTACCGGGACAGGCTATTTCTATGGCTACACCTTC.

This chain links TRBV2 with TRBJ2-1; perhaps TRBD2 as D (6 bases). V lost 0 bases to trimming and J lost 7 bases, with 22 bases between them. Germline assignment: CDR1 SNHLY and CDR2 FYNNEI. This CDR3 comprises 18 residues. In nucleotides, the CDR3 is TGTGCCAGCAGTGAAGCGCGGTACAGCACGGGGGTAGGGAATGAGCAGTTCTTC. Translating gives CASSEARYSTGVGNEQFF.

The CDR3 region is CASNEGEYYTEAFF. For the CDR3, the DNA is TGTGCCAGCAACGAAGGGGAGTATTACACTGAAGCTTTCTTT. This chain connects TRBV9 to TRBJ1-1, with D perhaps matching TRBD1 (5 bases). This CDR3 has 14 amino acids. Trimming stripped 6 bases from V and 3 bases from J, with 15 bases between. CDR1 is SGDLS and CDR2 is YYNGEE in the germline V gene. Based on the CDR3 plus reference TRBV9 and TRBJ1-1, the full variable domain is DSGVTQTPKHLITATGQRVTLRCSPRSGDLSVYWYQQSLDQGLQFLIQYYNGEERAKGNILERFSAQQFPDLHSELNLSSLELGDSALYFCASNEGEYYTEAFFGQGTRLTVV.

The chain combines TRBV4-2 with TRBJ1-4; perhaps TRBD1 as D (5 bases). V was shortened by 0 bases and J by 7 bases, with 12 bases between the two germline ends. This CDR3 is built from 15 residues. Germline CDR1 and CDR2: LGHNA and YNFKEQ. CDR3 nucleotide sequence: TGTGCCAGCAGCCAAGAGGAGGGGCGCGTTGAAAAACTGTTTTTT. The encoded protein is CASSQEEGRVEKLFF.

The CDR3 loop reads CTSSQDSYPSDRYNEQFF. The CDR3 DNA is TGCACCAGCAGCCAAGATAGTTACCCATCCGACCGATACAATGAGCAGTTCTTC. The chain has TRBV1 and TRBJ2-1. TRBV1 is shown as a pseudogene. This CDR3 has 18 residues.

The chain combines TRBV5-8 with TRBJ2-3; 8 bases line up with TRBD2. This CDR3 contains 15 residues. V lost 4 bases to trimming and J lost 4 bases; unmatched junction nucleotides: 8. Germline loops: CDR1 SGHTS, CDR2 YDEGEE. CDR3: CASSLTGGGADTQYF. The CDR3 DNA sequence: TGTGCCAGCAGCCTAACGGGGGGGGGCGCAGATACGCAGTATTTT.

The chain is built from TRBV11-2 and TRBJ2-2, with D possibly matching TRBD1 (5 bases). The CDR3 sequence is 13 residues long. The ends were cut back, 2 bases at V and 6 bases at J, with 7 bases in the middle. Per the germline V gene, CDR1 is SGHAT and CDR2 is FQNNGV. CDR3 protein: CASSLIQAGELFF. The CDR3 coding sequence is TGTGCCAGCAGCTTAATACAGGCCGGGGAGCTGTTTTTT.

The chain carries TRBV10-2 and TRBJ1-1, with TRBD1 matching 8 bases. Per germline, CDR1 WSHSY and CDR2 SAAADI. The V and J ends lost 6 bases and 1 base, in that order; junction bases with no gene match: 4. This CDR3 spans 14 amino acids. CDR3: CASRVGQGNTEAFF. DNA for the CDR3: TGCGCCAGCAGGGTTGGACAGGGGAACACTGAAGCTTTCTTT.

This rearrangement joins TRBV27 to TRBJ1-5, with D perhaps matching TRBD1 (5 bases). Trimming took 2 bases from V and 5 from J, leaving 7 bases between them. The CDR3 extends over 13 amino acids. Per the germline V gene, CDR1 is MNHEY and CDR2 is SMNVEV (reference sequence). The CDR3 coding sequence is TGTGCCAGCAGTTTAATGGGGGATCAGCCCCAGCATTTT. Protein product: CASSLMGDQPQHF.

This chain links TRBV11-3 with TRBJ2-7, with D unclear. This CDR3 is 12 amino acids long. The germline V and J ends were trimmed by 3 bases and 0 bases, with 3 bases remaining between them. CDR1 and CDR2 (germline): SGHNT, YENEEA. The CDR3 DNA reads TGTGCCAGCAGCTTTCCCTCCTACGAGCAGTACTTC. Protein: CASSFPSYEQYF.

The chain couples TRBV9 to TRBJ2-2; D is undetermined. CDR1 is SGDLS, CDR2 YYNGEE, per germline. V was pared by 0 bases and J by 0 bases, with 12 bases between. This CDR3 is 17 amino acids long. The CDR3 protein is CASSVAASEPNTGELFF. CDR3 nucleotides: TGTGCCAGCAGCGTAGCTGCCAGTGAACCGAACACCGGGGAGCTGTTTTTT.

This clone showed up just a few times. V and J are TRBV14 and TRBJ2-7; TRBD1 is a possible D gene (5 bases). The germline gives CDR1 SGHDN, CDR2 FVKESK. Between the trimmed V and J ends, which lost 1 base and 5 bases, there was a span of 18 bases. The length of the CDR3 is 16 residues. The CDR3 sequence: CASSQGAGRIFNEQYF. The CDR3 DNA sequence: TGTGCCAGCAGCCAAGGGGCAGGGCGGATCTTCAACGAGCAGTACTTC. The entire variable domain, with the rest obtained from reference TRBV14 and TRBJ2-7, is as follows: EAGVTQFPSHSVIEKGQTVTLRCDPISGHDNLYWYRRVMGKEIKFLLHFVKESKQDESGMPNNRFLAERTGGTYSTLKVQPAELEDSGVYFCASSQGAGRIFNEQYFGPGTRLTVT.

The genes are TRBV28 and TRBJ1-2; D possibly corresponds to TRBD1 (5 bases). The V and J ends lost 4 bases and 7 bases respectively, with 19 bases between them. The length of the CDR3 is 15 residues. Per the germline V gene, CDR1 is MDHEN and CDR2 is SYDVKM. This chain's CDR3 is CASSSLLGGGSGYTF. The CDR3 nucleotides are TGTGCCAGCAGTTCCCTATTGGGGGGGGGAAGTGGCTACACCTTC.

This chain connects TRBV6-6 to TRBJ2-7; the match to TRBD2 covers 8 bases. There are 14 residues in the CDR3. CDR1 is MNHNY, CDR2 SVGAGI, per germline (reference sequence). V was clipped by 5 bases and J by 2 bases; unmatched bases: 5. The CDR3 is CASSTTSAAYEQYF. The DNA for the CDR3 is TGTGCCAGCAGTACGACTAGCGCCGCCTACGAGCAGTACTTC.

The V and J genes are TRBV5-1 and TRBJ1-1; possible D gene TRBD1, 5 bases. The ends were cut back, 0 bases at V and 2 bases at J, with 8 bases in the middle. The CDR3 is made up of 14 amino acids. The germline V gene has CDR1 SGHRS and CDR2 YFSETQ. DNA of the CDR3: TGCGCCAGCAGCTTGGAAGGGGAAAACACTGAAGCTTTCTTT. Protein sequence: CASSLEGENTEAFF.

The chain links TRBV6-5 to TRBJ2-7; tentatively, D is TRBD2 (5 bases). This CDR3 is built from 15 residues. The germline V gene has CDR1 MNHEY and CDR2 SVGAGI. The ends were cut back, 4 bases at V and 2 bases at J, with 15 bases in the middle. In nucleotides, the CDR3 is TGTGCCAGCAGTTCTAACACCTTCGGGGCCTACGAGCAGTACTTC. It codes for CASSSNTFGAYEQYF.

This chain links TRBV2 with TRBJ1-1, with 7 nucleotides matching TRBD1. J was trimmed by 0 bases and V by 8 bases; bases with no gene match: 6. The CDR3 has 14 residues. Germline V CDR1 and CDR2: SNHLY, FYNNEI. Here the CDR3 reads CASGTDTMNTEAFF. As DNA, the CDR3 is TGTGCCAGCGGGACAGACACTATGAACACTGAAGCTTTCTTT.

The CDR3 coding sequence is TGTGCCAGCAGATTGACAGGGGTAGGAAACACCATATATTTT. It codes for CASRLTGVGNTIYF. The chain has TRBV6-6 and TRBJ1-3; 8 bases are shared with TRBD1. Germline V gene data show CDR1 as MNHNY and CDR2 as SVGAGI (reference sequence). Losses at the gene ends were 6 bases for V and 4 bases for J; bases not matched to a gene: 5. The CDR3 contains 14 residues.

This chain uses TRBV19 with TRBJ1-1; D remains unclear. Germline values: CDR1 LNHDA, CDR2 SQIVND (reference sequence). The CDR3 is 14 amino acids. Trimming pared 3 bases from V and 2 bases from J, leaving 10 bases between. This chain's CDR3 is CASSISRSNTEAFF. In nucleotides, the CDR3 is TGTGCCAGTAGTATCAGTCGTAGTAACACTGAAGCTTTCTTT. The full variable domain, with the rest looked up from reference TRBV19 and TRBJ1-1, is DGGITQSPKYLFRKEGQNVTLSCEQNLNHDAMYWYRQDPGQGLRLIYYSQIVNDFQKGDIAEGYSVSREKKESFPLTVTSAQKNPTAFYLCASSISRSNTEAFFGQGTRLTVV.

The CDR3, as DNA: TGCGCCAGCAGCCACCAGGGGTACTACAATGAGCAGTTCTTC. Its translation: CASSHQGYYNEQFF. The chain is built from TRBV4-1 and TRBJ2-1, with D possibly TRBD1 on 6 matching bases. Germline lookup yields CDR1 MGHRA and CDR2 YSYEKL. This CDR3 region has 14 residues. The V gene lost 3 bases and the J gene lost 3 bases, with 9 bases spanning the gap.

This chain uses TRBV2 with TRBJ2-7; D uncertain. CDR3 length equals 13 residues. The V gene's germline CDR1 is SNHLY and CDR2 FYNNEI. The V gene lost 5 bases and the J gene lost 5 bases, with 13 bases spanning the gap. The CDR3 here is CASSTVGPDEQYF. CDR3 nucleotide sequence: TGTGCCAGCAGTACAGTAGGACCGGACGAGCAGTACTTC.

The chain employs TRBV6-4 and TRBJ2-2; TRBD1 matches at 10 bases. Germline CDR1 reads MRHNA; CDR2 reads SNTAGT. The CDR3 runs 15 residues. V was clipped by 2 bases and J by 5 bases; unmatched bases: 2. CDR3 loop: CASSDRTGGTGELFF. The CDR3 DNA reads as TGTGCCAGCAGTGACCGGACAGGGGGAACCGGGGAGCTGTTTTTT.